Shown below are 4 T cell receptor beta chains from a single sample sequenced in a study of identical twins (dated by TCRdb to 2016 to 2017). The library was prepared using 5' RACE. Sequencing relied on an Illumina HiSeq 2000. The public reads were quality trimmed at Q25 with fastp and then assembled into clones with MiXCR by TCRdb, keeping productive beta chains. Rows matching on CDR3 protein sequence are summarized as one entry with the most common DNA and genes. For this sample there are 240,000 or so distinct CDR3 sequences; 5.5% to 7% appear just once. The ten largest clones add up to 3% to 4.5% of the sample. The data were also submitted as part of a second study, on yellow fever vaccine responses in identical twins.

The sample taken for sequencing was memory (CD45RO+) T cells sorted from blood. What the cell subset or site label conveys for this sample: CD45RO+ enriched T cells. These receptors originate from a woman younger than 35 in good health.

This clonotype was seen repeatedly, ten times or more. The J gene is TRBJ2-3, the V gene TRBV7-6; D is ambiguous. The ends were cut back, 0 bases at V and 6 bases at J, with 7 bases in the middle. The CDR3 has 13 amino acids. Germline V gene lookup returns CDR1 SGHVS and CDR2 FNYEAQ. In DNA, the CDR3 is TGTGCCAGCAGCTTAGCCGATCCGGATACGCAGTATTTT. Translated: CASSLADPDTQYF.

At least ten counts were recorded for this clonotype. The gene calls are TRBV6-1 and TRBJ1-2, with TRBD1 matching 7 bases. The CDR3 spans 14 residues. Trimming cost V 6 bases and J 7 bases; bases outside gene matches: 11. Germline CDR1 and CDR2: MNHNS and SASEGT. The CDR3 DNA reads as TGTGCCAGCAGCCGACAGGGCGGTAGTGGTGGCTACACCTTC. Translating gives CASSRQGGSGGYTF.

In this sample, this clonotype turned up many times. V usage is TRBV7-9 and J usage is TRBJ1-5; D is unclear. Germline loops: CDR1 SEHNR, CDR2 FQNEAQ (reference sequence). The CDR3 is 15 amino acids. The V end lost 1 base, the J end lost 2 bases, and 9 bases lay between the germline ends. The CDR3 region is CASSLGETGNQPQHF. Written as DNA, the CDR3 is TGTGCCAGCAGCTTAGGGGAGACGGGCAATCAGCCCCAGCATTTT.

Ten or more counts support this clonotype. V gene TRBV4-2 combines with J gene TRBJ1-5; the match to TRBD1 covers 7 bases. V lost 0 bases to trimming and J lost 6 bases; unmatched junction nucleotides: 8. This CDR3 spans 16 amino acids. In germline, CDR1 is LGHNA, CDR2 YNFKEQ. The CDR3 loop is CASSQEVRGRGQPQHF. The CDR3 nucleotides read TGTGCCAGCAGCCAAGAGGTCAGGGGGAGGGGTCAGCCCCAGCATTTT.